This T cell receptor beta chain is from a study of metastatic and nonmetastatic thyroid tumors. About the research overall: Across blood and tumor or nodule tissue, repertoires from malignant and benign thyroid patients were compared with one another.

MiXCR was used by TCRdb to re-call the PCR reads. The profile shows some 33,000 clones, over 14% of them singletons. The CDR3 has 14 residues. V lost 4 bases and J 6 bases, leaving 14 bases between the germline ends. Germline V gene data show CDR1 as ENHRY and CDR2 as SYGVKD. This clone showed up many times. No treatment had been given to any patient before thyroid surgery. The sequenced sample was blood. The V gene is TRBV10-3, the J gene TRBJ2-3, with TRBD2 as a possible D gene (6 bases). This TCR was sampled from a male donor with papillary thyroid cancer or a benign thyroid nodule (not recorded which). Some clones in this sample may be carry-over from other donors' samples. The CDR3 loop is CAISGGGESDTQYF. The DNA for the CDR3 is TGTGCCATCAGTGGTGGAGGGGAATCGGATACGCAGTATTTT.